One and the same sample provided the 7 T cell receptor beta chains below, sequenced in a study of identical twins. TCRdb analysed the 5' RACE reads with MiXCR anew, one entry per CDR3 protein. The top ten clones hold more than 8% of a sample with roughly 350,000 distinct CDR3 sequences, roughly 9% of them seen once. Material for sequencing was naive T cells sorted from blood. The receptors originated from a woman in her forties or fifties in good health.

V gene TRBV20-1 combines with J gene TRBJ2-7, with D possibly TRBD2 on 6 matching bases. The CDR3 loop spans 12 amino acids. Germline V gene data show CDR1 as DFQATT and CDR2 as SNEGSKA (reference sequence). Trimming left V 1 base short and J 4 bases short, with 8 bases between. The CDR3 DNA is TGCAGTGCTAGAGTGGCGGGGTACGAGCAGTACTTC. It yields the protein CSARVAGYEQYF.

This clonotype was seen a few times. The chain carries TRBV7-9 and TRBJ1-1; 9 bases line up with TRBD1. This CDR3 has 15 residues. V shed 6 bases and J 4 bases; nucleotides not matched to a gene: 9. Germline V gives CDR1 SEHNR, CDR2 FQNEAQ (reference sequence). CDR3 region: CASRGNRGLRTEAFF. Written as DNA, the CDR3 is TGTGCCAGCAGAGGAAACAGGGGGCTTCGCACTGAAGCTTTCTTT.

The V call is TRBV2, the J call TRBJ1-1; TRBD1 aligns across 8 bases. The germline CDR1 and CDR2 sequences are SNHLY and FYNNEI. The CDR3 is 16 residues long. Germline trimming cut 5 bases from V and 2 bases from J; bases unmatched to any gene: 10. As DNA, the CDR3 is TGTGCCAGCAGTCCGGGACAGGAGTTAAGAAACACTGAAGCTTTCTTT. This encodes CASSPGQELRNTEAFF. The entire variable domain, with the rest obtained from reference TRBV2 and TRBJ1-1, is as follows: EPEVTQTPSHQVTQMGQEVILRCVPISNHLYFYWYRQILGQKVEFLVSFYNNEISEKSEIFDDQFSVERPDGSNFTLKIRSTKLEDSAMYFCASSPGQELRNTEAFFGQGTRLTVV.

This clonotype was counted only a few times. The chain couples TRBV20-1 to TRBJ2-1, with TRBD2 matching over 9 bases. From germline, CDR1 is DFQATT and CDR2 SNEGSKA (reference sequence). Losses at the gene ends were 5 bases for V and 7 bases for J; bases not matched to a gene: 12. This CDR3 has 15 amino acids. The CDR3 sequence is CSAEAGGPMWNEQFF. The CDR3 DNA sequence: TGCAGTGCTGAAGCGGGAGGCCCTATGTGGAATGAGCAGTTCTTC.

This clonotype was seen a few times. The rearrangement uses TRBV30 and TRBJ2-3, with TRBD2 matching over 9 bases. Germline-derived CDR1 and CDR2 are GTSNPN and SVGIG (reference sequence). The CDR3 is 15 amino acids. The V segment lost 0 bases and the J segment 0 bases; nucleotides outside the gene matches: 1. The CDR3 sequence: CAWSVLAGSTDTQYF. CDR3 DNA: TGTGCCTGGAGTGTACTAGCGGGTAGCACAGATACGCAGTATTTT.

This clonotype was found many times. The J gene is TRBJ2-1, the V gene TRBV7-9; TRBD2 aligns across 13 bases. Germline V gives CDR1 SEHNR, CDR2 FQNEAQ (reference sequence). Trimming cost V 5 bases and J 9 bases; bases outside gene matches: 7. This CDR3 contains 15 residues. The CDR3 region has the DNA TGTGCCAGCAGCAAAGGACTAGCGGGAGCTGGTGAGCAGTTCTTC. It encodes CASSKGLAGAGEQFF.

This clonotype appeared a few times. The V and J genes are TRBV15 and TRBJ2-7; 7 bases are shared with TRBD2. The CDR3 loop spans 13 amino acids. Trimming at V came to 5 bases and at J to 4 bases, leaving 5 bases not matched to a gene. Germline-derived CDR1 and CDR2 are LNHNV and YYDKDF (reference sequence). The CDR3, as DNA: TGTGCCACCAGCGCGGGAGATTCTTACGAGCAGTACTTC. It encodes CATSAGDSYEQYF.